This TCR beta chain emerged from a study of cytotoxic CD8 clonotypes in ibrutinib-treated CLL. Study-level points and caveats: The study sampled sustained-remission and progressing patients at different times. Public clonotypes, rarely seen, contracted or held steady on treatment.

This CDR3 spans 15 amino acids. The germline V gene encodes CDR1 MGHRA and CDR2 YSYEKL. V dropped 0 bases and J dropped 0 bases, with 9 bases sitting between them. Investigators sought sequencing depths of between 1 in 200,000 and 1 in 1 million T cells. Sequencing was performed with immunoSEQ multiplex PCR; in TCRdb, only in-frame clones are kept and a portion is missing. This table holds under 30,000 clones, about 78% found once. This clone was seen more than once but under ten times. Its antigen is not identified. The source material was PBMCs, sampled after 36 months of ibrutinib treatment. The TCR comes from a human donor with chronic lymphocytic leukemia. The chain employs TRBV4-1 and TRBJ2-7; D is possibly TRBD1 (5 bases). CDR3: CASSQDRQGSYEQYF. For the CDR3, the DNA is TGCGCCAGCAGCCAAGATAGGCAGGGCTCCTACGAGCAGTACTTC.